The T cell receptor delta chain described here comes from a study of Vδ1+ human thymocytes. Study-level points and caveats: Unlike peripheral blood Vdelta1+ controls, thymic delta-chain sequences included approximately 21% Vdelta2 and few Vdelta3. Highly polyclonal TRG and TRD repertoires with Gaussian CDR3 length distributions appeared in thymus.

A remark on this clone: The antigen is unknown.

CDR1 and CDR2 (germline): TSWWSYY, QGS. The ends lost 1 base at V and 0 bases at J; junction bases unmatched: 15. This CDR3 contains 21 residues. The template was reverse-transcribed extracted RNA. Multiplex PCR used pooled V-gene forward primers and a constant-region reverse primer to amplify CDR3s. TCRdb re-called the multiplex PCR reads through CATT. The sample shows roughly 76,000 delta-chain clones, about 35% of them seen only once. Sequenced material: Vdelta1+ gamma-delta thymocytes from the thymus. Documented subset: FACS-sorted CD3+ TCRalphabeta- TCRVdelta1+ TCRVdelta2- thymocytes. The TCR sequence derives from a boy in the first two years of life who had congenital heart surgery. The chain links TRDV1 to TRDJ1, with TRDD3 matching over 12 bases. CDR3 region: CALGEHATSWGIRLYTDKLIF. The CDR3 DNA is TGTGCTCTTGGGGAACACGCCACTTCCTGGGGGATACGCCTGTACACCGATAAACTCATCTTT.